This T cell receptor (beta chain) originates from a study of neoadjuvant anti-PD-1 for oral cavity cancer. Time point of the sample: after neoadjuvant nivolumab, at surgical resection. The assay was immunoSEQ multiplex PCR, and TCRdb's table has in-frame clones only and misses some. The sample holds about 9,600 clones, 66% seen once. Looked up from germline, CDR1 is SGDLS and CDR2 is YYNGEE. The CDR3 is 15 residues long. V shed 5 bases and J shed 10 bases, with 24 bases lying between them. Note on this clone: Its target is unknown.

Study results and limitations: Only three patients per response group were TCR-analyzed; validation needed.

This sequence was found in a person aged 35-80 years with oral cavity squamous cell carcinoma. Sequenced material: PBMCs, taken after nivolumab (anti-PD-1) treatment. The rearrangement uses TRBV9 and TRBJ1-1, with D unresolved. The CDR3 DNA reads as TGTGCCAGCAGTTTTAGCCCTCTAGTCGAAGAGGGAGCTTTCTTT. Translating it yields CASSFSPLVEEGAFF.